Only one count was recorded for the clone carrying this T cell receptor (beta chain). The CDR3 is 13 residues long. V lost 5 bases and J 0 bases, leaving 6 bases between the germline ends. Looked up from germline, CDR1 is MDHEN and CDR2 is SYDVKM. The data were taken from a study of T cell changes during pregnancy in multiple sclerosis. The table came from immunoSEQ multiplex PCR; TCRdb's copy has only in-frame clones and leaves some out. The sample contains 20,000 to 25,000 clones, 91% of which appear only once. The chain carries TRBV28 and TRBJ2-3; D gene ambiguous. This clonotype was sampled from a female donor in good health, enrolled as a control in a pregnancy study. The sample in question was CD4+ T cells from peripheral blood mononuclear cells, obtained after pregnancy. CDR3 amino acids: CASSLPSTDTQYF. In DNA form, the CDR3 reads TGTGCCAGCAGTCTACCGAGCACAGATACGCAGTATTTT.